The 20 T cell receptor beta chains listed next were all sequenced from one sample in a study of T cells after yellow fever vaccination. TCRdb itself ran the 5' RACE reads through MiXCR, one entry per CDR3 protein. Of about 26,000 distinct CDR3 sequences listed, around 4.3% are singletons. This specimen consisted of PBMCs, either bulk or a sorted T-cell subset (CD4+, CD8+, memory, or dextramer-sorted; not recorded which), obtained on the day of the yellow fever booster vaccination. These receptors came from a man aged 18 to 35 who received the YFV17D yellow fever vaccine.

This clonotype was detected ten times or more. The chain carries TRBV10-3 and TRBJ2-5; 10 bases map to TRBD2. This CDR3 is built from 14 residues. Losses at the gene ends were 4 bases for V and 1 base for J; bases not matched to a gene: 0. In germline, CDR1 is ENHRY, CDR2 SYGVKD. DNA for the CDR3: TGTGCCATCAGTGGGACTAGCGGCCAAGAGACCCAGTACTTC. It translates to CAISGTSGQETQYF.

This clonotype was counted many times. The CDR3 bases are TGTGCCAGCAGCGCGTTAGCGGGGGCTTACAATGAGCAGTTCTTC. Translation gives CASSALAGAYNEQFF. The genes are TRBV7-3 and TRBJ2-1; 9 bases fit TRBD2. V lost 5 bases and J lost 4; bases outside the gene matches: 6. The length of the CDR3 is 15 residues. Germline CDR1 SGHTA, CDR2 FQGTGA.

This clonotype was observed many times. At one boundary the junction diverges from the germline segment, which might be a read error. CDR3 DNA sequence: TGCGCCAGCAGTCAAGGGCGGGCTAACTATGGCTACACCTTC. Translation: CASSQGRANYGYTF. This chain links TRBV4-1 with TRBJ1-2; D is unclear. This CDR3 has 14 residues. Germline V lookup: CDR1 MGHRA, CDR2 YSYEKL.

This clonotype was counted ten times or more. The rearrangement links TRBV4-2 to TRBJ2-3; D is unresolved. Germline lookup yields CDR1 LGHNA and CDR2 YNFKEQ. The CDR3 runs to 13 residues. The V and J ends lost 4 bases and 5 bases respectively, with 10 bases between them. The CDR3 here is CASSPERLDTQYF. The CDR3 DNA follows: TGTGCCAGCAGCCCCGAGCGCCTAGATACGCAGTATTTT.

A note on this clonotype: A read error may produce the germline difference seen at one junction end. This chain links TRBV5-1 with TRBJ2-3; 11 bases are shared with TRBD2. The CDR3 is made up of 14 amino acids. Germline lookup yields CDR1 SGHRS and CDR2 YFSETQ. In nucleotides, the CDR3 is TGCGCCAGCAGCAAGACTAGCGGGGTAGATACGCATTATTTT. Residues: CASSKTSGVDTHYF.

In its sample, this clonotype was seen many times. This chain uses TRBV7-2 with TRBJ1-2, with 7 bases fitting TRBD1. Trimming removed 6 bases from V and 3 bases from J; junction bases left unmatched: 7. From germline, CDR1 is SGHTA and CDR2 FQGNSA. The CDR3 spans 14 residues. The DNA for the CDR3 is TGTGCCAGCAGTCCCAAGACAGGGCACTATGGCTACACCTTC. Translated: CASSPKTGHYGYTF.

This clonotype was found many times. V is TRBV10-3 and J is TRBJ1-3, with a possible D match to TRBD1 (5 bases). Between the trimmed V and J ends, which lost 4 bases and 0 bases, there was a span of 10 bases. In germline, CDR1 is ENHRY, CDR2 SYGVKD. The CDR3 totals 15 residues. In DNA form, the CDR3 reads TGTGCCATCAGTGGACAGCCTAGCTCTGGAAACACCATATATTTT. Translating gives CAISGQPSSGNTIYF.

The sample holds many counts of this clonotype. The chain is built from TRBV20-1 and TRBJ2-5; D uncertain. From germline, CDR1 is DFQATT and CDR2 SNEGSKA (reference sequence). V shed 6 bases and J shed 0 bases, with 8 bases lying between them. This CDR3 spans 12 amino acids. In DNA form, the CDR3 reads TGCAGTGCCCCCCCGTACCAAGAGACCCAGTACTTC. Translation gives CSAPPYQETQYF.

This clonotype was recorded many times. V is TRBV20-1 and J is TRBJ1-1; a weak D match, TRBD1 (5 bases). CDR1 is DFQATT, CDR2 SNEGSKA, per germline (reference sequence). Trimming shortened V by 5 bases and J by 0 bases, and 13 bases separated the two germline ends. This CDR3 contains 14 residues. The CDR3 here is CSASWGPVNTEAFF. The CDR3 DNA follows: TGCAGTGCTTCTTGGGGACCAGTGAACACTGAAGCTTTCTTT.

This clonotype was picked up many times. The chain links TRBV14 to TRBJ2-1; D ambiguous. This CDR3 region has 17 residues. From germline, CDR1 is SGHDN and CDR2 FVKESK. Trimming took off 0 bases at V and 4 bases at J, with 16 bases between the two ends. The CDR3 is CASSQEFPRRGYNEQFF. Written as DNA, the CDR3 is TGTGCCAGCAGCCAAGAATTCCCGCGGCGAGGTTACAATGAGCAGTTCTTC.

This clonotype was observed at least ten times. The chain carries TRBV4-2 and TRBJ2-3; the match to TRBD2 covers 12 bases. The V gene end was trimmed by 1 base and the J gene end by 2 bases; junction bases not matched to a gene: 4. Germline V gives CDR1 LGHNA, CDR2 YNFKEQ. The CDR3 loop spans 17 amino acids. CDR3 region: CASSQALAGGDTDTQYF. The CDR3 DNA is TGTGCCAGCAGCCAAGCACTAGCGGGGGGAGACACAGATACGCAGTATTTT.

V is TRBV5-1 and J is TRBJ2-7; D gene uncertain. V was pared by 4 bases and J by 0 bases, with 8 bases between. CDR1 and CDR2 (germline): SGHRS, YFSETQ. This CDR3 is 13 amino acids long. For the CDR3, the DNA is TGCGCCAGCAGCCTAGACACCTCCTACGAGCAGTACGTC. Residues: CASSLDTSYEQYV.

This clonotype has a count of ten or more. The genes are TRBV29-1 and TRBJ1-1; TRBD1 might be the D (5 bases). Per the germline V gene, CDR1 is SQVTM and CDR2 is ANQGSEA. The CDR3 is made up of 12 amino acids. V lost 3 bases to trimming and J lost 3 bases, with 8 bases between them. The chain's CDR3 is CSVDPGHTEAFF. CDR3 in DNA: TGCAGCGTTGACCCGGGGCACACTGAAGCTTTCTTT.

This clonotype appeared many times. The chain uses TRBV12-3 or TRBV12-4 and TRBJ1-2; a weak D match, TRBD1 (6 bases). The germline V and J ends were trimmed by 3 bases and 0 bases, with 8 bases remaining between them. This CDR3 is 14 amino acids long. The CDR3 bases are TGTGCCAGCAGTTTCAACAGGGCTAACTATGGCTACACCTTC. Residues: CASSFNRANYGYTF.

Many counts were recorded for this clonotype. The V gene is TRBV4-2, the J gene TRBJ2-4; D is unresolved. CDR1 and CDR2 from the germline V gene are LGHNA and YNFKEQ. The CDR3 has 17 residues. Deletions cut 1 base from V and 1 base from J, with 14 bases between. CDR3 loop: CASSQGWEMMAKNIQYF. CDR3 DNA sequence: TGTGCCAGCAGCCAAGGTTGGGAAATGATGGCCAAAAACATTCAGTACTTC.

Ten or more counts support this clonotype. The rearrangement links TRBV5-1 to TRBJ2-4, with 11 bases fitting TRBD2. Germline assignment: CDR1 SGHRS and CDR2 YFSETQ. Trimming at V came to 4 bases and at J to 6 bases, leaving 3 bases not matched to a gene. The CDR3 sequence is 14 residues long. DNA of the CDR3: TGCGCCAGCAGCGCTACTAGCGGGGGAAACATTCAGTACTTC. Translated, it gives CASSATSGGNIQYF. Supplemented by reference TRBV5-1 and TRBJ2-4, the full variable domain reads KAGVTQTPRYLIKTRGQQVTLSCSPISGHRSVSWYQQTPGQGLQFLFEYFSETQRNKGNFPGRFSGRQFSNSRSEMNVSTLELGDSALYLCASSATSGGNIQYFGAGTRLSVL.

This clonotype was counted many times. This chain uses TRBV5-1 with TRBJ2-1; D uncertain. The V gene lost 0 bases and the J gene lost 6 bases, with 7 bases spanning the gap. This CDR3 has 13 amino acids. Germline CDR1 SGHRS, CDR2 YFSETQ. This CDR3 reads CASSLGPTNEQFF. The CDR3, as DNA: TGCGCCAGCAGCTTGGGACCAACCAATGAGCAGTTCTTC.

This chain joins TRBV5-1 and TRBJ2-3; 10 nucleotides line up with TRBD1. J lost 1 base, V lost 0 bases, and 2 bases had no gene match. Germline-derived CDR1 and CDR2 are SGHRS and YFSETQ. The CDR3 is 16 amino acids. CDR3 in amino acids: CASSLATGGGTDTQYF. CDR3 coding DNA: TGCGCCAGCAGCTTGGCGACAGGGGGCGGCACAGATACGCAGTATTTT. Using reference TRBV5-1 and TRBJ2-3 for the parts outside the CDR3, the full variable domain is KAGVTQTPRYLIKTRGQQVTLSCSPISGHRSVSWYQQTPGQGLQFLFEYFSETQRNKGNFPGRFSGRQFSNSRSEMNVSTLELGDSALYLCASSLATGGGTDTQYFGPGTRLTVL.

This clonotype showed up many times. The V gene is TRBV5-6, the J gene TRBJ2-5; D gene uncertain. Deletions cut 0 bases from V and 3 bases from J, with 6 bases between. The CDR3 spans 13 residues. Germline V lookup: CDR1 SGHDT, CDR2 YYEEEE. The CDR3 DNA follows: TGTGCCAGCAGCTTGGATGAGGAAGAGACCCAGTACTTC. It yields the protein CASSLDEEETQYF.

This clonotype was seen ten or more times. The V and J genes are TRBV5-8 and TRBJ2-5, with TRBD1 matching 10 bases. This CDR3 has 13 amino acids. J gave up 6 bases and V 4 bases, and 3 bases lay outside the gene matches. Per the germline V gene, CDR1 is SGHTS and CDR2 is YDEGEE. DNA for the CDR3: TGTGCCAGCAGCGTGGGACAGGGGAAGACCCAGTACTTC. This gives the protein CASSVGQGKTQYF.